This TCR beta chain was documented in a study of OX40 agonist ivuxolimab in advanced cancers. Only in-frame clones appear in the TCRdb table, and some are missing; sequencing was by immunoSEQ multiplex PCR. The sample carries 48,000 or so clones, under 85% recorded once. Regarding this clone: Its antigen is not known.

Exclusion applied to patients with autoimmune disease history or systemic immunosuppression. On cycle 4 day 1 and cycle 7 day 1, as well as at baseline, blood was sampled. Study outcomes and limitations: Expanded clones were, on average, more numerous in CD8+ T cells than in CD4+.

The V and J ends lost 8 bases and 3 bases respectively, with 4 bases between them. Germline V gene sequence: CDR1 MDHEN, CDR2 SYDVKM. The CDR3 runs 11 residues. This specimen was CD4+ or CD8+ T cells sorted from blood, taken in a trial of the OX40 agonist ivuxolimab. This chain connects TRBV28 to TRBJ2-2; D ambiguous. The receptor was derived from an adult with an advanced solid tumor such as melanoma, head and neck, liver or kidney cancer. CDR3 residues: CASLYTGELFF. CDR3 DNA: TGTGCCAGCCTGTACACCGGGGAGCTGTTTTTT.